This TCR beta chain derives from a study of T cell clonality in common variable immunodeficiency. The study's findings and limits: Fewer TCRbeta clones were shared among CVID subjects than controls. Fewer deletions and N-nucleotide insertions were reportedly seen in common variable immunodeficiency TCR beta sequences. CVID subjects showed higher TCRbeta clonality than healthy controls.

Germline V lookup: CDR1 SGHNT, CDR2 YYREEE (reference sequence). The CDR3 runs to 13 residues. Trimming left V 0 bases short and J 4 bases short, with 7 bases between. The data were produced by immunoSEQ multiplex PCR, yet TCRdb's version contains in-frame clones alone and is incomplete. The sample is made up of 25,000 to 30,000 clones, none counted only once. This clone turned up a few times. Antigen specificity is unknown. The read finishes 3 residues shy of the CDR3 end, and the germline J gene is used to complete it. Patients had low serum IgG, IgA and/or IgM and specific antibody deficiency. The source material was peripheral blood mononuclear cells. This sequence originates from a human donor with common variable immunodeficiency. This rearrangement joins TRBV5-4 to TRBJ2-5; maybe TRBD1 (5 bases). The part of the CDR3 DNA that was read is TGTGCCAGCAGCTTGGTTCAGGGAGAGACC. Protein: CASSLVQGET. From start to end, the CDR3 is CASSLVQGETQYF. Combining the CDR3 with reference TRBV5-4 and TRBJ2-5 gives the whole variable domain ETGVTQSPTHLIKTRGQQVTLRCSSQSGHNTVSWYQQALGQGPQFIFQYYREEENGRGNFPPRFSGLQFPNYSSELNVNALELDDSALYLCASSLVQGETQYFGPGTRLLVL.